The 7 T cell receptor beta chains listed next were all sequenced from one sample in a study of human T cells and chemical hapten exposure. Each CDR3 protein gets one entry after TCRdb re-called the RACE reads with MiXCR. Of 100,000 to 150,000 distinct CDR3 sequences listed, approximately 9.5% are singletons. The time point was: healthy volunteer bleed at 2 weeks. Unfractionated whole blood yielded total RNA. Source material: whole blood. These receptors were collected from a male donor in good health. Some clones in this sample may be carry-over from other donors' samples.

The genes are TRBV29-1 and TRBJ2-3; perhaps TRBD1 as D (5 bases). V lost 3 bases and J lost 1, with 14 bases in between. Germline assignment: CDR1 SQVTM and CDR2 ANQGSEA. The CDR3 is made up of 15 amino acids. CDR3: CSVDLIRQRTDTQYF. Written as DNA, the CDR3 is TGCAGCGTTGATTTAATCCGACAGCGCACAGATACGCAGTATTTT.

The V call is TRBV2, the J call TRBJ2-6; D may be TRBD1 (5 bases). V lost 1 base and J 4 bases, leaving 14 bases between the germline ends. In germline, CDR1 is SNHLY, CDR2 FYNNEI. There are 17 residues in the CDR3. The CDR3 coding sequence is TGTGCCAGCAGTGAAGGGGGCAGGGCAGAGGGGGCCAACGTCCTGACTTTC. It specifies CASSEGGRAEGANVLTF. The whole variable domain, remainder taken from reference TRBV2 and TRBJ2-6, is EPEVTQTPSHQVTQMGQEVILRCVPISNHLYFYWYRQILGQKVEFLVSFYNNEISEKSEIFDDQFSVERPDGSNFTLKIRSTKLEDSAMYFCASSEGGRAEGANVLTFGAGSRLTVL.

Only a few counts were recorded for this clonotype. The rearrangement joins TRBV11-3 to TRBJ2-2; D not certain. V shed 5 bases and J shed 4 bases, with 2 bases lying between them. Germline CDR1 SGHNT, CDR2 YENEEA. This CDR3 has 11 amino acids. The CDR3 DNA is TGTGCCAGCAGCATCACCGGGGAGCTGTTTTTT. Encoded protein: CASSITGELFF.

The V gene is TRBV2, the J gene TRBJ1-6; 7 bases are shared with TRBD1. There are 16 residues in the CDR3. The germline gives CDR1 SNHLY, CDR2 FYNNEI. V lost 7 bases to trimming and J lost 4 bases; unmatched junction nucleotides: 10. CDR3 in amino acids: CASNAGGSEYNSPLHF. The CDR3 DNA sequence: TGTGCCAGCAATGCAGGGGGTTCGGAATATAATTCACCCCTCCACTTT. The variable domain in full, completed from reference TRBV2 and TRBJ1-6, reads EPEVTQTPSHQVTQMGQEVILRCVPISNHLYFYWYRQILGQKVEFLVSFYNNEISEKSEIFDDQFSVERPDGSNFTLKIRSTKLEDSAMYFCASNAGGSEYNSPLHFGNGTRLTVT.

V gene TRBV11-2 combines with J gene TRBJ1-5, with TRBD1 matching 11 bases. CDR3 length: 14 residues. Per the germline V gene, CDR1 is SGHAT and CDR2 is FQNNGV. V dropped 5 bases and J dropped 6; count of bases not matched to a gene: 3. The CDR3 region is CASSRTGGIQPQHF. The CDR3 bases are TGTGCCAGCAGCCGGACAGGGGGCATTCAGCCCCAGCATTTT.

This clonotype was observed a few times. The rearrangement joins TRBV27 to TRBJ1-5, with D maybe TRBD1 (5 bases). Between the trimmed V and J ends, which lost 6 bases and 2 bases, there was a span of 14 bases. The CDR3 runs to 15 residues. Per the germline V gene, CDR1 is MNHEY and CDR2 is SMNVEV (reference sequence). CDR3: CASRGWGSGNQPQHF. CDR3 nucleotide sequence: TGTGCCAGCAGGGGTTGGGGCTCTGGCAATCAGCCCCAGCATTTT.

V usage is TRBV18 and J usage is TRBJ2-7; weak D call: TRBD1 (6 bases). Germline V gene sequence: CDR1 KGHSH, CDR2 LQKENI. Trimming took 3 bases from V and 6 from J, leaving 9 bases between them. The CDR3 consists of 12 residues. The CDR3, as DNA: TGTGCCAGCTCACCGAACAGGGTCGAGCAGTACTTC. It translates to CASSPNRVEQYF. Combining the CDR3 with reference TRBV18 and TRBJ2-7 gives the whole variable domain NAGVMQNPRHLVRRRGQEARLRCSPMKGHSHVYWYRQLPEEGLKFMVYLQKENIIDESGMPKERFSAEFPKEGPSILRIQQVVRGDSAAYFCASSPNRVEQYFGPGTRLTVT.